Reported below is one T cell receptor (beta chain). Its antigen is currently unknown. This sample is drawn from a study of cytomegalovirus exposure and HLA in healthy donors. The PCR had 60 Vbeta and 13 Jbeta primers. Profiling relied on immunoSEQ multiplex PCR, and the TCRdb table lists in-frame clones only, not all of them. The sample has some 120,000 clones; over 65% are singletons. Study-wide points: Most TCR sequences were uncommon, yet certain public TCRs appeared in many donors.

Sequenced: PBMCs. This clonotype originated in a man in his late teens or twenties in good health and CMV-seronegative.

The CDR3 loop reads CASSRQGYNEQFF. In nucleotides, the CDR3 is TGTGCCAGCAGTCGACAGGGTTACAATGAGCAGTTCTTC. The chain carries TRBV6-5 and TRBJ2-1; 7 bases map to TRBD1. The CDR3 length is 13 residues. Germline CDR1 reads MNHEY; CDR2 reads SVGAGI. Trimming removed 5 bases from V and 4 bases from J; junction bases left unmatched: 2.